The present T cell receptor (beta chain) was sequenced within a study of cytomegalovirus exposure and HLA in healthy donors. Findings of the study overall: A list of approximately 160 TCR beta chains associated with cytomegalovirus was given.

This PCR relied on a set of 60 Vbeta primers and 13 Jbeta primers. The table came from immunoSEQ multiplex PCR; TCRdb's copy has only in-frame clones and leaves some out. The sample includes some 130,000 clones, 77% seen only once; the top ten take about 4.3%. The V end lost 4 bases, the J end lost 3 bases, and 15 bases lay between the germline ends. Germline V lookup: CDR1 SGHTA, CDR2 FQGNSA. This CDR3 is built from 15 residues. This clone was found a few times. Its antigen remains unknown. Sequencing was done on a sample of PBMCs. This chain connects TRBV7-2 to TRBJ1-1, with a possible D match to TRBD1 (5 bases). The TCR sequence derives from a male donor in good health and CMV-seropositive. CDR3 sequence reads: CASSYVGLPDTEAFF. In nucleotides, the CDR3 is TGTGCCAGCAGCTATGTGGGACTTCCAGACACTGAAGCTTTCTTT.